The present T cell receptor (beta chain) was sequenced within a study of human T cells and chemical hapten exposure. The time point is: patch test 3, about 24 weeks after DPC sensitization. The treatment is: therapeutic diphenylcyclopropenone sensitization with weekly scalp DPC. Researchers sampled blood before each patch test went on. RNA extraction used unfractionated whole blood as the source of total RNA. The CDR3 has 15 amino acids. Germline CDR1 and CDR2: SEHNR and FQNEAQ (reference sequence). Trimming left V 1 base short and J 2 bases short, with 9 bases between. About this clonotype: The antigen is undetermined.

Whole-study findings and limits: Expanded TCR sets contained significantly more large CDR3 similarity clusters than controls.

In the original processing: Counting gave a median of around 89,000 TCRs per sample, with values ranging from roughly 20,000 to 750,000. TCRdb passed the RACE reads through MiXCR, listing each CDR3 protein once. The V and J calls follow TCRdb's processing rather than the paper's. The sample holds about 190,000 distinct CDR3 sequences, more than 20% seen once. The receptor was isolated from a middle-aged woman with alopecia areata. Some clones in this sample may be carry-over from other donors' samples. Material: whole blood, obtained in connection with sensitization to the hapten diphenylcyclopropenone (DPC). The rearrangement links TRBV7-9 to TRBJ2-1; no clear D. The CDR3, as DNA: TGTGCCAGCAGCTTAGATGTAGGTACCTACAATGAGCAGTTCTTC. Encoded protein: CASSLDVGTYNEQFF.